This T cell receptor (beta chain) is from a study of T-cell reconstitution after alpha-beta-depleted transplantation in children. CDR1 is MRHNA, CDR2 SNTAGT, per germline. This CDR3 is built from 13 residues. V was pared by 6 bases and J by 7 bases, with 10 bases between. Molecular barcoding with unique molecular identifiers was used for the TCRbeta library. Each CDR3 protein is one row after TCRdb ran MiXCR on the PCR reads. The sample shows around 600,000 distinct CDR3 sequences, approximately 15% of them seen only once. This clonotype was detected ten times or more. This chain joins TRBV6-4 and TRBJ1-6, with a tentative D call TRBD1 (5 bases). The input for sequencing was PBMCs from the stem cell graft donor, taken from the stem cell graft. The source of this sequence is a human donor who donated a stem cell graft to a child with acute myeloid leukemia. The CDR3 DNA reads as TGTGCCAGCAGAACAGGATTCAATTCACCCCTCCACTTT. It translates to CASRTGFNSPLHF.